The entry below gives a single T cell receptor (beta chain) sequence along with its context. What this receptor recognizes is not known. No base-level quality is on record; no much larger clone is a single base apart. TCRbeta CDR3 regions were sequenced with the immunoSEQ Assay. After extraction, genomic DNA underwent amplification by bias-controlled multiplex PCR, followed by high-throughput sequencing. The source study handled its data this way. To quantify the absolute abundance of every unique TCRbeta CDR3 region, sequences were collapsed and filtered. T cell fraction was estimated by normalizing TCRbeta template counts to usable DNA, which was measured by amplifying reference genes present in all nucleated cells. Repertoire TCRs were annotated as SARS-CoV-2-specific when V gene, CDR3 amino acid sequence and J gene were exactly matched to a known reactive TCR set. The reference SARS-CoV-2 TCR set was derived from MIRA and filtered for enrichment in COVID-19-positive ImmuneCODE repertoires, a step that removed public or cross-reactive TCRs. Using the MIRA antigens, annotated TCRs were further analysed by specific ORF or by position within an ORF. Breadth was defined as annotated unique rearrangements over total unique productive rearrangements; depth was the summed frequency of those rearrangements. Two-sided Wilcoxon rank-sum tests were used to compare TCR breadth between groups. Entries here come from immuneACCESS through TCRdb and include only in-frame sequences with V and J called. Some clones fail to appear in such tables; in the studies checked, an unresolved V gene covers under half of the shortfall, and the cause of the remainder is unknown. V and J calls and clone size follow that table, whereas D and trimming were derived from the DNA. Within this sample are more than 400,000 clones, with roughly 91% of them counted one time only. About 4.5% of the sample rests with the top ten.

The sample belongs to a study of Ad26.COV2.S vaccination and SARS-CoV-2 variants (dated by TCRdb to the early 2020s). For the study in its entirety: Donors in the vaccine arm were drawn from COV1001, a multicentre, randomized, double-blind, placebo-controlled phase I-IIa trial testing Ad26.COV2.S in healthy adults. A total of some 30 samples were included in the TCR-sequenced set, comprising roughly 20 Ad26.COV2.S vaccine recipients, 5 placebo recipients and 8 SARS-CoV-2 convalescent individuals. Investigators remained blinded to trial group allocation during experiments and outcome assessment. TCRbeta repertoire sequencing served as the tool for gauging how specific and how broad the SARS-CoV-2-reactive T cell receptors were following Ad26.COV2.S vaccination. Trial participants were randomized into five groups of five: low-dose or high-dose Ad26.COV2.S given once or twice, or placebo on both occasions. Ad26.COV2.S was administered intramuscularly at a dose of 5x10^10 or 1x10^11 viral particles, either as one shot or as two shots given 56 days apart. What the authors observed across the whole study: After vaccination, spike-specific CD8+ and CD4+ T cell responses were reported to show substantial breadth. The study was not powered for comparison of responses between vaccine doses or regimens. Higher spike-specific TCR breadth was observed in Ad26.COV2.S recipients than in placebo recipients (P = 0.0014). The authors noted that total T cell responses may have been underestimated by the TCR breadth and depth analyses. Non-spike TCR breadth was comparable between vaccine and placebo recipients, consistent with the vaccine containing only spike.

What the treatment or condition label conveys for this sample: roughly 20 received Ad26.COV2.S at low or high dose, single or two shots; about 5 received placebo; per-sample allocation not given. Repertoires of vaccine and placebo recipients were sequenced from samples collected on day 63 after the first injection. Between 29 July and 7 August 2020, Cohort 1b enrolled about 27 adults aged 18-55 years at one site in Boston, USA. Ad26.COV2.S consisted of a replication-incompetent adenovirus type 26 vector by which a prefusion-stabilized SARS-CoV-2 spike protein from the original Wuhan strain was expressed. The CDR3 numbers 15 residues from cysteine through phenylalanine. Only the CDR3 DNA stays, 45 bases, in frame from base 1. CDR1 and CDR2 (LNHDA, SQIVND) derive from the germline V gene (reference sequence). A distance of 7 bases separates the germline ends of V and J, which lose 1 base and 0 bases respectively.

This sequence uses TRBV19 and TRBJ1-5; the D segment cannot be called with confidence. The specimen comprised peripheral blood, sampled in a trial of Ad26.COV2.S vaccine versus placebo. The origin of this receptor is a person between 18 and 60 years old who received the Ad26.COV2.S COVID-19 vaccine or a placebo. The DNA reads TGTGCCAGTAGTATAGGCGTATTTAGCAATCAGCCCCAGCATTTT. This encodes CASSIGVFSNQPQHF. Full variable domain (CDR3 extended with the reference TRBV19 and TRBJ1-5 proteins): DGGITQSPKYLFRKEGQNVTLSCEQNLNHDAMYWYRQDPGQGLRLIYYSQIVNDFQKGDIAEGYSVSREKKESFPLTVTSAQKNPTAFYLCASSIGVFSNQPQHFGDGTRLSIL.